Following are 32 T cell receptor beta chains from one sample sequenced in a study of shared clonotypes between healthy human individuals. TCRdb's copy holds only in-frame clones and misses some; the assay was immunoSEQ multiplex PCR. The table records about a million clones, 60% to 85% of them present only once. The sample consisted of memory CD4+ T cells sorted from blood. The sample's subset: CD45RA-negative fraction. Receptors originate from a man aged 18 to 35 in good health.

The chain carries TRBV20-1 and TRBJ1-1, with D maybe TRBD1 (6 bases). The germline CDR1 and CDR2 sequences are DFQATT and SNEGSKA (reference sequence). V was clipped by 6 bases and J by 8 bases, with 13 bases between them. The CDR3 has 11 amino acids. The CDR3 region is CSATPDREAFF. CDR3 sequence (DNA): TGCAGTGCAACCCCCGACAGGGAAGCTTTCTTT.

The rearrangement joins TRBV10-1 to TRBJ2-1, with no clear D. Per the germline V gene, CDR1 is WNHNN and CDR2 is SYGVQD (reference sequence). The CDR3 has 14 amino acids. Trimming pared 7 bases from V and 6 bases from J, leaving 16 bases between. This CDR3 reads CASTVQDDRNEQFF. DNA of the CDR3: TGCGCCAGCACCGTCCAAGACGACCGCAATGAGCAGTTCTTC.

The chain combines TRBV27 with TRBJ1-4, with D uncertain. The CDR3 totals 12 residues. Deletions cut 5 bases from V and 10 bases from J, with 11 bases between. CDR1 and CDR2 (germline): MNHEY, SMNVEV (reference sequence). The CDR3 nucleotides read TGTGCCAGCAGTAGAATGTCAGGAAAACTGTTTTTT. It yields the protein CASSRMSGKLFF.

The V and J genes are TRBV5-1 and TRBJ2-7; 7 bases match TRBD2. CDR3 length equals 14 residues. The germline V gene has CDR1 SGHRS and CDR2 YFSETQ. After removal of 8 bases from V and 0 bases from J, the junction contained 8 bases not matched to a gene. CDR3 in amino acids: CASSTGTTSYEQYF. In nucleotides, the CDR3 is TGCGCCAGTTCTACCGGGACTACCTCCTACGAGCAGTACTTC.

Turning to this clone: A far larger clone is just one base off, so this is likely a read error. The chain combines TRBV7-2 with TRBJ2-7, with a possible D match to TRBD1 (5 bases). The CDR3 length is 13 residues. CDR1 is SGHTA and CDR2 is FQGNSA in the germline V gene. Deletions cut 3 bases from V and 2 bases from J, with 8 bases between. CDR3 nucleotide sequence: TGTGCCAGCAGCTTGCGACAGACCTACGAGCAGTACTTC. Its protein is CASSLRQTYEQYF.

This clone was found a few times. In DNA, the CDR3 is TGTGCCAGTAGTATACCCGGGACGGCAGCGCCGTACTTC. It yields the protein CASSIPGTAAPYF. The V and J genes are TRBV19 and TRBJ2-7; D possibly uses TRBD1 or TRBD2 (5 bases each). This CDR3 spans 13 amino acids. Germline CDR1 and CDR2: LNHDA and SQIVND (reference sequence). V lost 2 bases and J 12 bases, leaving 17 bases between the germline ends.

The CDR3 loop reads CASKGGTQNQPQHF. The CDR3 DNA reads TGTGCCAGCAAGGGGGGGACACAGAATCAGCCCCAGCATTTT. The rearrangement links TRBV2 to TRBJ1-5; possible D gene TRBD1, 6 bases. CDR3 length: 14 amino acids. The V end was cut by 7 bases, the J end by 4 bases, with 14 bases between. In germline, CDR1 is SNHLY, CDR2 FYNNEI. Full variable domain (remainder filled in from reference TRBV2 and TRBJ1-5): EPEVTQTPSHQVTQMGQEVILRCVPISNHLYFYWYRQILGQKVEFLVSFYNNEISEKSEIFDDQFSVERPDGSNFTLKIRSTKLEDSAMYFCASKGGTQNQPQHFGDGTRLSIL.

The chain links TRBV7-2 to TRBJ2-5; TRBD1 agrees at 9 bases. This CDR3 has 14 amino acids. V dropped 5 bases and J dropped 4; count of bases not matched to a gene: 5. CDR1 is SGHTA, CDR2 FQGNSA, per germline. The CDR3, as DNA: TGTGCCAGCAGCCTCGGGACAGGGTCAGAGACCCAGTACTTC. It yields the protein CASSLGTGSETQYF.

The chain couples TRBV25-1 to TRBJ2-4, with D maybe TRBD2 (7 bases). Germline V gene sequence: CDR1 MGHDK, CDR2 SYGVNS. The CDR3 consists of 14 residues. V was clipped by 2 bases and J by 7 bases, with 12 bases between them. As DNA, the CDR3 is TGTGCCAGCAGTGAAACGGGGGGCGCGAACATTCAGTACTTC. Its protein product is CASSETGGANIQYF.

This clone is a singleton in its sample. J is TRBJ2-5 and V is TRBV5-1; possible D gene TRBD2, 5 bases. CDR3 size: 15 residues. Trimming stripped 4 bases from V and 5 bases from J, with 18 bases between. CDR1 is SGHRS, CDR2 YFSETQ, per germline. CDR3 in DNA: TGCGCCAGCAGCGAGGGCAGTATCAGCCGGGAGACCCAGTACTTC. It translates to CASSEGSISRETQYF.

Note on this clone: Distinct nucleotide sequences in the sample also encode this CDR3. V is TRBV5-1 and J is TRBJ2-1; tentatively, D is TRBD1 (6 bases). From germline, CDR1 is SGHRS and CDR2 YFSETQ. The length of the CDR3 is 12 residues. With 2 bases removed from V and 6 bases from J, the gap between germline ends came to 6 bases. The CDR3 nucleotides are TGCGCCAGCAGCTTACAGGGCAATGAGCAGTTCTTC. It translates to CASSLQGNEQFF.

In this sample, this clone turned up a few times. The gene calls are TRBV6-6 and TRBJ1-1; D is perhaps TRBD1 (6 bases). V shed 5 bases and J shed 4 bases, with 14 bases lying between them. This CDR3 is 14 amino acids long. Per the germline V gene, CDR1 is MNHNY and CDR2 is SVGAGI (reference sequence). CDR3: CASSPQTGTTEAFF. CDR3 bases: TGTGCCAGCAGTCCGCAAACAGGGACCACTGAAGCTTTCTTT.

CDR3 DNA: TGTGCCTGGGCGAGGGCCGGGACCCAGTACTTC. Translating gives CAWARAGTQYF. The chain is built from TRBV30 and TRBJ2-5; D is possibly TRBD2 (5 bases). In germline, CDR1 is GTSNPN, CDR2 SVGIG (reference sequence). The CDR3 runs to 11 residues. Trimming took 5 bases from V and 7 from J, leaving 11 bases between them. Supplemented by reference TRBV30 and TRBJ2-5, the full variable domain reads SQTIHQWPATLVQPVGSPLSLECTVEGTSNPNLYWYRQAAGRGLQLLFYSVGIGQISSEVPQNLSASRPQDRQFILSSKKLLLSDSGFYLCAWARAGTQYFGPGTRLLVL.

The chain's CDR3 is CAWSVPREWGIDEQFF. The CDR3 DNA is TGTGCCTGGAGTGTACCGCGGGAGTGGGGAATCGATGAGCAGTTCTTC. The gene calls are TRBV30 and TRBJ2-1, with TRBD2 matching over 7 bases. CDR1 and CDR2 from the germline V gene are GTSNPN and SVGIG (reference sequence). This CDR3 region has 16 residues. V shed 0 bases, J shed 8 bases, and the junction held 13 bases outside the gene matches.

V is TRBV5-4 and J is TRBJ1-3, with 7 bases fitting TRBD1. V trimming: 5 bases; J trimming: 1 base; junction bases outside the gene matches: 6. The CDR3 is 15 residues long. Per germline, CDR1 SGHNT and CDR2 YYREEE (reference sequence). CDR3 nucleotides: TGTGCCAGCAGTCGGGACAGACTATCTGGAAACACCATATATTTT. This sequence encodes CASSRDRLSGNTIYF.

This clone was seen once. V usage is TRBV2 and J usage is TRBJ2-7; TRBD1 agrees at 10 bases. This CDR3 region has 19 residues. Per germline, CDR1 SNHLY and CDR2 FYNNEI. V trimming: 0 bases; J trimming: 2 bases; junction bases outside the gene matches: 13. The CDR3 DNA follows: TGTGCCAGCAGTGAAGCTTCCGCGGGACAGGGGATCGGAACCTACGAGCAGTACTTC. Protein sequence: CASSEASAGQGIGTYEQYF.

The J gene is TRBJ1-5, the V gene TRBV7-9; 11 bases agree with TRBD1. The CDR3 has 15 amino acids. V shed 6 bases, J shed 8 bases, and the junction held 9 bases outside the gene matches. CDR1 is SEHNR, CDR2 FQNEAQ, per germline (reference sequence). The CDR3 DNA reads TGTGCCAGCAGTGCCGGGACAGGGGGTTTGGAGCCCCAGCATTTT. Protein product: CASSAGTGGLEPQHF.

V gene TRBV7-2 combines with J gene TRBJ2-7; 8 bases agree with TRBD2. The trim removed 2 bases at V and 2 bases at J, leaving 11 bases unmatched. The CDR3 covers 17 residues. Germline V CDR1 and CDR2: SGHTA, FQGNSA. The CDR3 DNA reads TGTGCCAGCAGCTTAAAACGGGGCAAACTAGCGGCCTACGAGCAGTACTTC. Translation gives CASSLKRGKLAAYEQYF.

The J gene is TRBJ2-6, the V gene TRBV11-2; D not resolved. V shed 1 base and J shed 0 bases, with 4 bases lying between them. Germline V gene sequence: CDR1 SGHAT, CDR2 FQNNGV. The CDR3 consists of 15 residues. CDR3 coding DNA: TGTGCCAGCAGCTTAGCCTTCTCTGGGGCCAACGTCCTGACTTTC. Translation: CASSLAFSGANVLTF.

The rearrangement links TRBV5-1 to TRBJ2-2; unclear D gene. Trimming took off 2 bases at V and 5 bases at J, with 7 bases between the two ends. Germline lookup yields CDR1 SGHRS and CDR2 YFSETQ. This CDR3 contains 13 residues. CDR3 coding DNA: TGCGCCAGCAGCTTCGGAGAAACCGGGGAGCTGTTTTTT. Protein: CASSFGETGELFF. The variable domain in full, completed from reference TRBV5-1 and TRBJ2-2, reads KAGVTQTPRYLIKTRGQQVTLSCSPISGHRSVSWYQQTPGQGLQFLFEYFSETQRNKGNFPGRFSGRQFSNSRSEMNVSTLELGDSALYLCASSFGETGELFFGEGSRLTVL.

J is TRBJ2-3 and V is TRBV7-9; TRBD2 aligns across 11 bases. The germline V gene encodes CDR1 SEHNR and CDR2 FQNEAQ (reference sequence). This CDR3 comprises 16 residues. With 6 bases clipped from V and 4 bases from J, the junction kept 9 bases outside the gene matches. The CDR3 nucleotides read TGTGCCAGCAGTGACACTAGCGGGAGTGGCGCAGATACGCAGTATTTT. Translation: CASSDTSGSGADTQYF.

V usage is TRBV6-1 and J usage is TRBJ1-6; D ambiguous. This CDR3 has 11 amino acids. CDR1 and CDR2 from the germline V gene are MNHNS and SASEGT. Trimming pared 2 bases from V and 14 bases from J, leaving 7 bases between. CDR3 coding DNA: TGTGCCAGCAGTGAAACTAGTACCCTCCACTTT. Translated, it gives CASSETSTLHF.

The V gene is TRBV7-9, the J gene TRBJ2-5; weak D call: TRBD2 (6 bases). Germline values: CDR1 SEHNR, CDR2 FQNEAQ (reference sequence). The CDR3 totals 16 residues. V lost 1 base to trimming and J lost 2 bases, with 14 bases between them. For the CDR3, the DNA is TGTGCCAGCAGCTTAGTGTCGGGAGCCCGACAAGAGACCCAGTACTTC. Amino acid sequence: CASSLVSGARQETQYF.

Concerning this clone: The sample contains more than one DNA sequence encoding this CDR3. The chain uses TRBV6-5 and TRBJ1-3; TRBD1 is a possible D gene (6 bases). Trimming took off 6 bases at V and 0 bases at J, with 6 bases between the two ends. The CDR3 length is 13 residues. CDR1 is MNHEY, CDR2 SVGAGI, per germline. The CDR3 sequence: CASRQGSGNTIYF. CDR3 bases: TGTGCCAGCAGACAGGGCTCTGGAAACACCATATATTTT.

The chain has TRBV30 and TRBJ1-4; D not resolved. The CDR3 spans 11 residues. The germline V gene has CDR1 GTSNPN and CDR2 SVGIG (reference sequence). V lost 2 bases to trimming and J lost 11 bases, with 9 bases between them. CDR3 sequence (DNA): TGTGCCTGGAGTCGCTCTGGGAAACTGTTTTTT. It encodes CAWSRSGKLFF.

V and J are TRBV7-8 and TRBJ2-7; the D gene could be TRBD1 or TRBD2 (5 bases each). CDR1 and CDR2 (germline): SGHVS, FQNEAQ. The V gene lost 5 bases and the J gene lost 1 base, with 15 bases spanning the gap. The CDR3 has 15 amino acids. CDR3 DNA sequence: TGTGCCAGCAGCGCGCGAGGGGCGGGTTCCTACGAGCAGTACTTC. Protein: CASSARGAGSYEQYF.

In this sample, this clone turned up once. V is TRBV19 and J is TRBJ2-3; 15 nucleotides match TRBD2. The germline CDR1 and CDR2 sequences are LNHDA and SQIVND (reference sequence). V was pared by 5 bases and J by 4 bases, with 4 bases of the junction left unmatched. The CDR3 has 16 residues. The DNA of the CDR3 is TGTGCCAGTAGTGTTGGACTAGCGGGGGGGCCAGATACGCAGTATTTT. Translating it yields CASSVGLAGGPDTQYF.

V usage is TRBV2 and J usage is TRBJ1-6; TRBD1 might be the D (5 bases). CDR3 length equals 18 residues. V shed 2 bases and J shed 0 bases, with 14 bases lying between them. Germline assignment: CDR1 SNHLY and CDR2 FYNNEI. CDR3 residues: CASSERSRRVSYNSPLHF. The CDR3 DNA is TGTGCCAGCAGTGAAAGGTCGCGCAGGGTCTCCTATAATTCACCCCTCCACTTT. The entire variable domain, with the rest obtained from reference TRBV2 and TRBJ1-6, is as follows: EPEVTQTPSHQVTQMGQEVILRCVPISNHLYFYWYRQILGQKVEFLVSFYNNEISEKSEIFDDQFSVERPDGSNFTLKIRSTKLEDSAMYFCASSERSRRVSYNSPLHFGNGTRLTVT.

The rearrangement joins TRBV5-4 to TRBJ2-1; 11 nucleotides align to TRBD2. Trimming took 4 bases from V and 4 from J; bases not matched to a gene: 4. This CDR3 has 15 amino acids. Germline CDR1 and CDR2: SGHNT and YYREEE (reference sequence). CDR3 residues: CASSLTSGKYNEQFF. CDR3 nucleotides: TGTGCCAGCAGCCTGACTAGCGGGAAGTACAATGAGCAGTTCTTC.

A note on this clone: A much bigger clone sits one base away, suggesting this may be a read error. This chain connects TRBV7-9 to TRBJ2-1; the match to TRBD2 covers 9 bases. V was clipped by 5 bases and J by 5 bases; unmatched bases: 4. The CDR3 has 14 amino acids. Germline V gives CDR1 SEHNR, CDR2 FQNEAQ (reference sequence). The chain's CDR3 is CASSPGTSNNEQFF. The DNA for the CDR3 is TGTGCCAGCAGCCCCGGGACTAGCAACAATGAGCAGTTCTTC.

The CDR3 DNA reads TGTGCCAGCAGCGTAGCTTACGGGACTACCTACGAGCAGTACTTC. It yields the protein CASSVAYGTTYEQYF. The rearrangement links TRBV9 to TRBJ2-7; 7 nucleotides line up with TRBD2. This CDR3 has 15 amino acids. Per germline, CDR1 SGDLS and CDR2 YYNGEE. The V segment lost 0 bases and the J segment 2 bases; nucleotides outside the gene matches: 5.

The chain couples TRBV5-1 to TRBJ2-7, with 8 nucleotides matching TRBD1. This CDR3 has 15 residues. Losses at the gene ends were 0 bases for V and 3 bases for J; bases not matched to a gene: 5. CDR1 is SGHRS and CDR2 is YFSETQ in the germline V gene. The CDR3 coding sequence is TGCGCCAGCAGCTTGGCCGGGACAGGCTACTACGAGCAGTACTTC. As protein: CASSLAGTGYYEQYF.